Below, 10 T cell receptor beta chains from the same sample are listed, as sequenced in a study of blood T cell repertoires in COVID-19 (TCRdb year 2020). Library creation used the immunoSEQ multiplex PCR assay. TCRdb took over this immuneACCESS table, retaining in-frame rearrangements with V and J assigned. Such tables are incomplete; in checked studies, under half of the missing clones stem from an unresolved V gene, and the remainder is unexplained. Present in this sample are about 150,000 clones, roughly 84% of which were seen just once. The ten largest clones take up 12% of the sample. Sequencing input: peripheral blood. Every receptor here comes from a woman aged 55-75 years with COVID-19, enrolled during active disease.

This clone was detected only a few times. The J gene is TRBJ1-2, the V gene TRBV14, with 9 bases lining up with TRBD1. CDR1 and CDR2 (germline): SGHDN, FVKESK. This CDR3 contains 14 residues. The junction had 6 bases not matched to a gene; V was cut back by 4 bases and J by 6 bases. The CDR3 bases are TGTGCCAGCAGCCCCAGGACAGGGGCCAATGGCTACACCTTC. Translation gives CASSPRTGANGYTF.

The rearrangement uses TRBV3-1 (or the pseudogene TRBV3-2) and TRBJ1-2, with D perhaps matching TRBD1 (5 bases). Germline V gene lookup returns CDR1 LGHDT and CDR2 YNNKEL (reference sequence). V shed 4 bases and J shed 10 bases, with 10 bases lying between them. The CDR3 has 11 amino acids. The CDR3 spells CASSLRTSYTF. CDR3 nucleotides: TGTGCCAGCAGCCTCCGGACATCCTACACCTTC.

This chain uses TRBV6-5 with TRBJ1-5; possibly TRBD1 for D (6 bases). Trimming cost V 6 bases and J 6 bases, with 15 bases left between them. The CDR3 has 14 residues. The germline CDR1 and CDR2 sequences are MNHEY and SVGAGI. The CDR3 spells CASRTGSGSQPQHF. In DNA form, the CDR3 reads TGTGCCAGCAGGACAGGTTCGGGGAGTCAGCCCCAGCATTTT.

This clone has only a few counts. V and J are TRBV18 and TRBJ1-3, with D hard to call. Deletions cut 2 bases from V and 4 bases from J, with 15 bases between. The CDR3 length is 16 residues. Per germline, CDR1 KGHSH and CDR2 LQKENI. The CDR3 bases are TGTGCCAGCTCACCAGGCGACCGCTCGAGGGGAAACACCATATATTTT. It encodes CASSPGDRSRGNTIYF.

The rearrangement joins TRBV2 to TRBJ2-1, with 12 bases lining up with TRBD1. Germline CDR1 and CDR2: SNHLY and FYNNEI. V lost 7 bases to trimming and J lost 7 bases; unmatched junction nucleotides: 5. The CDR3 loop spans 14 amino acids. The CDR3 sequence is CASIRDRGLNEQFF. The DNA of the CDR3 is TGTGCCAGCATCCGGGACAGGGGGCTTAATGAGCAGTTCTTC.

The chain is built from TRBV5-8 and TRBJ1-2; TRBD1 agrees at 9 bases. Germline CDR1 SGHTS, CDR2 YDEGEE. The CDR3 is made up of 15 amino acids. J was trimmed by 3 bases and V by 4 bases; bases with no gene match: 7. DNA of the CDR3: TGTGCCAGCAGCGGAACAGGGGGCGCCTACTATGGCTACACCTTC. As protein: CASSGTGGAYYGYTF.

The V and J genes are TRBV5-4 and TRBJ2-7; 8 nucleotides agree with TRBD1. Per the germline V gene, CDR1 is SGHNT and CDR2 is YYREEE (reference sequence). The CDR3 contains 14 residues. The J segment lost 2 bases and the V segment lost 3 bases, leaving 4 bases of the junction unmatched. CDR3 sequence (DNA): TGTGCCAGCAGCTCACAGGGGGGCGCCTACGAGCAGTACTTC. Translating gives CASSSQGGAYEQYF.

The chain combines TRBV5-4 with TRBJ1-6, with D possibly matching TRBD1 (5 bases). CDR1 and CDR2 from the germline V gene are SGHNT and YYREEE (reference sequence). Trimming stripped 4 bases from V and 7 bases from J, with 12 bases between. The CDR3 is 14 amino acids. Written as DNA, the CDR3 is TGTGCCAGCAGCCCCTGGGGGGGAAATTCACCCCTCCACTTT. This translates into CASSPWGGNSPLHF.

The J gene is TRBJ1-6, the V gene TRBV5-1; no reliable D call. Trimming pared 4 bases from V and 0 bases from J, leaving 14 bases between. Looked up from germline, CDR1 is SGHRS and CDR2 is YFSETQ. The CDR3 length is 17 residues. The CDR3 protein is CASSPAGGSSYNSPLHF. Here the CDR3 DNA reads TGCGCCAGCAGCCCGGCCGGAGGGAGCTCCTATAATTCACCCCTCCACTTT.

This clone is a singleton in its sample. The rearrangement links TRBV7-8 to TRBJ1-2; a weak D match, TRBD1 (6 bases). CDR3 length equals 13 residues. V gave up 2 bases and J gave up 8 bases, with 12 bases separating them. CDR1 and CDR2 from the germline V gene are SGHVS and FQNEAQ. The CDR3 bases are TGTGCCAGCAGCTTAAGGGGGTATCGCGGCTACACCTTC. Its translation: CASSLRGYRGYTF.